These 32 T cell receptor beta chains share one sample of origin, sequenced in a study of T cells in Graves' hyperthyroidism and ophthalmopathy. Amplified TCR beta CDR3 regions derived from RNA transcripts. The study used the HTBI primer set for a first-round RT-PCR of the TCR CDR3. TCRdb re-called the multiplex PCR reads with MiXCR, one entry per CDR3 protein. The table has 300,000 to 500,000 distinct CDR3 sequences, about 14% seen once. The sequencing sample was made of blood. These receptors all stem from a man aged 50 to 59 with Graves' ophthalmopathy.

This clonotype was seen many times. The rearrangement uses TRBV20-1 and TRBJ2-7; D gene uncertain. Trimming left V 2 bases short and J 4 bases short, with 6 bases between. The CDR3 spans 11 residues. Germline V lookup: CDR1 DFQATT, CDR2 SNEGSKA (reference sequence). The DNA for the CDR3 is TGCAGTGCTAGACAGGAGTACGAGCAGTACTTC. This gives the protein CSARQEYEQYF.

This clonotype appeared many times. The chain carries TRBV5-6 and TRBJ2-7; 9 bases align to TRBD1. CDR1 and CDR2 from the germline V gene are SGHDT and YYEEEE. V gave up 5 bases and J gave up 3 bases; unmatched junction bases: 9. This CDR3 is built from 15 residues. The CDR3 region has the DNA TGTGCCAGCAGACTAGGACAGGGGACCCTCTACGAGCAGTACTTC. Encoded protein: CASRLGQGTLYEQYF.

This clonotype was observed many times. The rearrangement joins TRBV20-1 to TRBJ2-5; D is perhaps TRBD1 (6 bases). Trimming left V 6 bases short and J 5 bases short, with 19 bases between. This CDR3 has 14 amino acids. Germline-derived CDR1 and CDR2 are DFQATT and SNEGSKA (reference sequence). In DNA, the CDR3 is TGCAGTGCCCCCATAGGGGGTCGTCGGGAGACCCAGTACTTC. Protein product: CSAPIGGRRETQYF.

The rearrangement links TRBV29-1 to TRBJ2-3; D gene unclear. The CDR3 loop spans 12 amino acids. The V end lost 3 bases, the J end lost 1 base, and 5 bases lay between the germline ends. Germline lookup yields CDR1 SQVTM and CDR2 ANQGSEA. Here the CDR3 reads CSVDAGTDTQYF. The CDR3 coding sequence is TGCAGCGTTGATGCGGGCACAGATACGCAGTATTTT.

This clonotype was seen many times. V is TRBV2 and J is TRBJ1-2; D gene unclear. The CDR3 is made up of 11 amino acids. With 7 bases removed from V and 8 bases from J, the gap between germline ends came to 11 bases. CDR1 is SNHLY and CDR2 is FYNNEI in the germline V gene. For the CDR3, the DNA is TGTGCCAGCACTGGAGTAAGAGGCTACACCTTC. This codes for CASTGVRGYTF.

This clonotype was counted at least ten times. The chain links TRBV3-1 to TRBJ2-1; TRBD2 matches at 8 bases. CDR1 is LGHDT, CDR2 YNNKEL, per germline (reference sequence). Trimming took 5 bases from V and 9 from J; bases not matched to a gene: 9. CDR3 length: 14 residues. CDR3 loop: CASSVPGLGVEQFF. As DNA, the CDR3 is TGTGCCAGCAGCGTACCGGGACTAGGGGTTGAGCAGTTCTTC.

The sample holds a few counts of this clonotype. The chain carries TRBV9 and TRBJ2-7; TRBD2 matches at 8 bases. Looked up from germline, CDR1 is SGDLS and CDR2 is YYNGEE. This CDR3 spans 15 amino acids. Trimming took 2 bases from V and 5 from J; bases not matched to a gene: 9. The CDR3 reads CASSVSAGDSDEQYF. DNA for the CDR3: TGTGCCAGCAGCGTTTCAGCGGGAGATAGTGACGAGCAGTACTTC. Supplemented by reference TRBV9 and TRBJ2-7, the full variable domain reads DSGVTQTPKHLITATGQRVTLRCSPRSGDLSVYWYQQSLDQGLQFLIQYYNGEERAKGNILERFSAQQFPDLHSELNLSSLELGDSALYFCASSVSAGDSDEQYFGPGTRLTVT.

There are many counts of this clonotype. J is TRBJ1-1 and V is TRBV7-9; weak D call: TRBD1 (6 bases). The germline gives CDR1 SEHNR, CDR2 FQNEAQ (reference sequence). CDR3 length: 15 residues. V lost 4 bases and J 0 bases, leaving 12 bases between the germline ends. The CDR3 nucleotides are TGTGCCAGCAGCTACAACAGGGCCATGAACACTGAAGCTTTCTTT. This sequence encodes CASSYNRAMNTEAFF.

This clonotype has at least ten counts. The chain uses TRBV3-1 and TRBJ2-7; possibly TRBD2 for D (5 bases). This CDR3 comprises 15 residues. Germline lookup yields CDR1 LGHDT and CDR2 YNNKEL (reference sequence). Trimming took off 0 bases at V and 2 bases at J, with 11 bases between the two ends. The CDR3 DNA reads TGTGCCAGCAGCCAAGACCTTACTAGAACCTACGAGCAGTACTTC. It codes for CASSQDLTRTYEQYF.

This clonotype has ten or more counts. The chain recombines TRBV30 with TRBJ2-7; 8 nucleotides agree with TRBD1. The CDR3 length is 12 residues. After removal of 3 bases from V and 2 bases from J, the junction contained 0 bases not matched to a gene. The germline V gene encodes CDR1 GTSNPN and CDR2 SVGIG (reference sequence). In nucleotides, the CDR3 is TGTGCCTGGAGGACAGGGGCCTACGAGCAGTACTTC. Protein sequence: CAWRTGAYEQYF.

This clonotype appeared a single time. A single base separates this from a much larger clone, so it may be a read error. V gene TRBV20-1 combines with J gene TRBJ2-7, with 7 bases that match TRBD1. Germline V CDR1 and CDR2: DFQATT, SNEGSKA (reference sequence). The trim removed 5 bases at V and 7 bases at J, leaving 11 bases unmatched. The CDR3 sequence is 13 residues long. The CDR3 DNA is TGCAGTGCTCCTCGCCAGGGGGTAGGTGAGCAGTACTTC. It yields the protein CSAPRQGVGEQYF.

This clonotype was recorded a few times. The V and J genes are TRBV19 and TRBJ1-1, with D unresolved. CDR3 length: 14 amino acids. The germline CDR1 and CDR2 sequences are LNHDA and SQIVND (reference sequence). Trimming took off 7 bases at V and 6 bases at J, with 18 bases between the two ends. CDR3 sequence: CASKYSGEKAEAFF. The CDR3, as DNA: TGTGCCAGTAAGTATTCTGGAGAAAAGGCTGAAGCTTTCTTT.

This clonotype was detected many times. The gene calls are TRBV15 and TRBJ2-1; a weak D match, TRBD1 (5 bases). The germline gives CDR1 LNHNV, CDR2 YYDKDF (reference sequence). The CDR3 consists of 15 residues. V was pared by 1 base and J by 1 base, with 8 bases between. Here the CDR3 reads CATSRVAGSYNEQFF. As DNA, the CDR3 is TGTGCCACCAGCAGAGTGGCAGGGTCCTACAATGAGCAGTTCTTC. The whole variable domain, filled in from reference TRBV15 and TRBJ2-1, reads DAMVIQNPRYQVTQFGKPVTLSCSQTLNHNVMYWYQQKSSQAPKLLFHYYDKDFNNEADTPDNFQSRRPNTSFCFLDIRSPGLGDTAMYLCATSRVAGSYNEQFFGPGTRLTVL.

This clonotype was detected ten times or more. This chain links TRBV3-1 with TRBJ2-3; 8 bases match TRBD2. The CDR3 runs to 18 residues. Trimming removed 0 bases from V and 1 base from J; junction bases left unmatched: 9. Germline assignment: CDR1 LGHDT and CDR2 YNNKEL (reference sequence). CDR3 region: CASSQEVSGGRRTDTQYF. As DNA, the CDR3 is TGTGCCAGCAGCCAAGAAGTTTCGGGAGGGCGTCGCACAGATACGCAGTATTTT.

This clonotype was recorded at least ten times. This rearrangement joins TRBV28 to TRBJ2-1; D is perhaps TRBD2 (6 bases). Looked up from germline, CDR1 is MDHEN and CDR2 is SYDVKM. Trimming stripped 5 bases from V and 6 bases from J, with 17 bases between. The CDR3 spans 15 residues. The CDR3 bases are TGTGCCAGCAGTGCTACTAGCCGAAACTTCAATGAGCAGTTCTTC. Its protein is CASSATSRNFNEQFF. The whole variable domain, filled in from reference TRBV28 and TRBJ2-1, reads DVKVTQSSRYLVKRTGEKVFLECVQDMDHENMFWYRQDPGLGLRLIYFSYDVKMKEKGDIPEGYSVSREKKERFSLILESASTNQTSMYLCASSATSRNFNEQFFGPGTRLTVL.

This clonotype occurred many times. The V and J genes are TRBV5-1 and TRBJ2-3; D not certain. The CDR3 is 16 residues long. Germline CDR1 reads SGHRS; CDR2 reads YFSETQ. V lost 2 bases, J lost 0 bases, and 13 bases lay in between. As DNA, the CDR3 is TGCGCCAGCAGCTTAGGTCCCACTGGTAGCACAGATACGCAGTATTTT. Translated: CASSLGPTGSTDTQYF.

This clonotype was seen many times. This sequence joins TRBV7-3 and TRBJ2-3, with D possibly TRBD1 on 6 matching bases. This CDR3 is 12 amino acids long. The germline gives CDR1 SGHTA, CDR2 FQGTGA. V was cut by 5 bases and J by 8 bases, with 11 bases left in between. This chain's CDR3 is CASSLGDTTQYF. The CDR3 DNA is TGTGCCAGCAGCCTCGGGGACACTACGCAGTATTTT.

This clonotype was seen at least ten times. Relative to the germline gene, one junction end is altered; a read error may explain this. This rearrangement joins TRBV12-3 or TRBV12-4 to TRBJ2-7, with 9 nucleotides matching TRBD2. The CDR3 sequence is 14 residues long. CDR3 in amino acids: CASSHSGSSYEQYF. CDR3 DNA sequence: TGCGCCAGCAGCCATAGCGGGAGCTCCTACGAGCAGTACTTC.

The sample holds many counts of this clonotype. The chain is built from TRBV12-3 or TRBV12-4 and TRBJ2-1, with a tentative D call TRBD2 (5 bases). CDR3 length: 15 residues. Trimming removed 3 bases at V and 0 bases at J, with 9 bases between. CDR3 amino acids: CASSFSGISYNEQFF. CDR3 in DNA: TGTGCCAGCAGTTTTTCGGGGATCTCCTACAATGAGCAGTTCTTC.

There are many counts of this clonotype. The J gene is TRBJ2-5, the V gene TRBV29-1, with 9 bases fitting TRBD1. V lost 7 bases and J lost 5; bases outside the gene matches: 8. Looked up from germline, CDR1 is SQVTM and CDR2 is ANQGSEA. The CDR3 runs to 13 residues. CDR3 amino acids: CSASGQGMETQYF. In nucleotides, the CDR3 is TGCAGCGCCTCCGGACAGGGGATGGAGACCCAGTACTTC.

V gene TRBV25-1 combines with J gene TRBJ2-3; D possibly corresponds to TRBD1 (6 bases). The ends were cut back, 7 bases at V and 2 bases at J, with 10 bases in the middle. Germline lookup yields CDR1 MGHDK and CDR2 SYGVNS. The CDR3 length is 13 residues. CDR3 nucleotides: TGTGCCAGCAACGGACAGACCACAGATACGCAGTATTTT. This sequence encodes CASNGQTTDTQYF.

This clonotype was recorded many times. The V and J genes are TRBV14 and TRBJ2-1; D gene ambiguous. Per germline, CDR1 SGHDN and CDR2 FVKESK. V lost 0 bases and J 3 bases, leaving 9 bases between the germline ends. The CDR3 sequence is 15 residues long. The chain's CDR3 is CASSQDHGFYNEQFF. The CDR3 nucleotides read TGTGCCAGCAGCCAAGATCATGGGTTCTACAATGAGCAGTTCTTC.

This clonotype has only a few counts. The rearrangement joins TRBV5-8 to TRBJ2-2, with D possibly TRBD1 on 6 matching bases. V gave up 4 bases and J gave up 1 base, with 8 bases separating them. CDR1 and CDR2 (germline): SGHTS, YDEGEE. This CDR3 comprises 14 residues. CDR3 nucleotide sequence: TGTGCCAGCAGCCTACAGGGGAACACCGGGGAGCTGTTTTTT. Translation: CASSLQGNTGELFF.

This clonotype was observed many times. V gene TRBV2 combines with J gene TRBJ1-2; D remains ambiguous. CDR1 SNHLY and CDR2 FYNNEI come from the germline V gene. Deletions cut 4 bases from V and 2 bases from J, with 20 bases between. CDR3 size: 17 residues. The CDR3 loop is CASSGALPPQSNYGYTF. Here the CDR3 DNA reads TGTGCCAGCAGTGGGGCGTTACCCCCACAATCCAACTATGGCTACACCTTC.

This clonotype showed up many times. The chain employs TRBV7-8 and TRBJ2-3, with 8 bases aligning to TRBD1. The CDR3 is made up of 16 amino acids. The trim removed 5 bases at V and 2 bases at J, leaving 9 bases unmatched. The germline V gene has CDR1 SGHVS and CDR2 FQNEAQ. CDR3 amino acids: CASSVLDRGNTDTQYF. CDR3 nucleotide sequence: TGTGCCAGCAGCGTTTTAGACAGGGGCAACACAGATACGCAGTATTTT.

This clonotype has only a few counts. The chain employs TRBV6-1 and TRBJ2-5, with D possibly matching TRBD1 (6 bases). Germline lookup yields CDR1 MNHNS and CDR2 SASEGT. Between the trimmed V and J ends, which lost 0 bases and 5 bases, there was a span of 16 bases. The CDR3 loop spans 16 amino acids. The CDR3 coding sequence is TGTGCCAGCAGTGAAGCGCTCGGCAGGGGTACGGAGACCCAGTACTTC. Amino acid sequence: CASSEALGRGTETQYF.

CDR3 sequence reads: CASSFLGSGGNQPQHF. In nucleotides, the CDR3 is TGTGCCAGCAGCTTTTTAGGCAGCGGGGGGAATCAGCCCCAGCATTTT. V is TRBV5-6 and J is TRBJ1-5; D is perhaps TRBD1 (5 bases). The CDR3 runs to 16 residues. Trimming took 2 bases from V and 4 from J, leaving 16 bases between them. In germline, CDR1 is SGHDT, CDR2 YYEEEE.

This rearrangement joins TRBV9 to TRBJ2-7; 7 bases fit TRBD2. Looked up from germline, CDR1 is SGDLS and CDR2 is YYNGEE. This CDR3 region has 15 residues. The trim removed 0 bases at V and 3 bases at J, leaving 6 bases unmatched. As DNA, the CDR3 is TGTGCCAGCAGCGTAGGAGGGACTACCCTCTACGAGCAGTACTTC. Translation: CASSVGGTTLYEQYF.

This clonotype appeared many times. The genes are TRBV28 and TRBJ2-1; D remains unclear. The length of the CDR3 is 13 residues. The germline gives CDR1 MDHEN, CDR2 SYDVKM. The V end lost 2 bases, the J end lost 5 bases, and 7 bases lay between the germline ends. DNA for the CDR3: TGTGCCAGCAGTTTAGGGAACGACAATGAGCAGTTCTTC. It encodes CASSLGNDNEQFF.

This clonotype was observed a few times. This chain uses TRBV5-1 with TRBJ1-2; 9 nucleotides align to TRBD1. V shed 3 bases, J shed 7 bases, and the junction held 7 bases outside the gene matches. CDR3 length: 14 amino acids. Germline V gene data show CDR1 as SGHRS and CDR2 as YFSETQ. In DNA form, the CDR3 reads TGCGCCAGCAGCTCTGGGACAGGGAGCGGTGGCTACACCTTC. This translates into CASSSGTGSGGYTF.

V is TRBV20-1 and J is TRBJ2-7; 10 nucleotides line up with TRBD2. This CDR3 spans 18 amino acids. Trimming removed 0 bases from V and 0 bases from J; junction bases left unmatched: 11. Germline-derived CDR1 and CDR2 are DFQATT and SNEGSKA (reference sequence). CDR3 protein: CSARDPGASGGLSYEQYF. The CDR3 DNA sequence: TGCAGTGCTAGAGACCCTGGGGCTAGCGGGGGCCTCTCCTACGAGCAGTACTTC.

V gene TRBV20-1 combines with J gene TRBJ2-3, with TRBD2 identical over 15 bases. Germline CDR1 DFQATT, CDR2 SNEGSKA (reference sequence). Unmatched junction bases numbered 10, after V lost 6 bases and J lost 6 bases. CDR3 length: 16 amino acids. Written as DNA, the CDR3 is TGCAGTGCACCTCGGACTAGCGGGAGGGCCGTCGATACGCAGTATTTT. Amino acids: CSAPRTSGRAVDTQYF.